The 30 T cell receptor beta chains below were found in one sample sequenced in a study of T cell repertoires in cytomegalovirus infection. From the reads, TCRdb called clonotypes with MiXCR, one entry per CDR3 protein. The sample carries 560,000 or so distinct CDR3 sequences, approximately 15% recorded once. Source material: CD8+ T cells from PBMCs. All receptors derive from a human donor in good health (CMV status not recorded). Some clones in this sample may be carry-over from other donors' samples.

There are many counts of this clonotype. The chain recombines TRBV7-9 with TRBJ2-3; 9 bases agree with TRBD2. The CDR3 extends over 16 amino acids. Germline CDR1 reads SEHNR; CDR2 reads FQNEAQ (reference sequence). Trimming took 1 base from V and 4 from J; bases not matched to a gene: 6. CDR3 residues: CASSLEAGGPPDTQYF. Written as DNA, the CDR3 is TGTGCCAGCAGCTTAGAAGCGGGAGGTCCCCCAGATACGCAGTATTTT.

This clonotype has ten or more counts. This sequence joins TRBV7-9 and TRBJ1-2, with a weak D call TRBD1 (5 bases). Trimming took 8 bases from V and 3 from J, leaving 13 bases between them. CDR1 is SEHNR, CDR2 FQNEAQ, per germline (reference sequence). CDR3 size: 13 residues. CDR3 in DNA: TGTGCCAGCCTGAAGGCAGGGCACTATGGCTACACCTTC. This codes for CASLKAGHYGYTF.

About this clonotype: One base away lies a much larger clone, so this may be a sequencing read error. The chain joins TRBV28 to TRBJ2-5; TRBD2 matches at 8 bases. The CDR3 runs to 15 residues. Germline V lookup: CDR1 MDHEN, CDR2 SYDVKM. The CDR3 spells CVSSLQRESVETQYF. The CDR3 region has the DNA TGTGTCAGCAGTTTACAGCGGGAGAGTGTAGAGACCCAGTACTTC.

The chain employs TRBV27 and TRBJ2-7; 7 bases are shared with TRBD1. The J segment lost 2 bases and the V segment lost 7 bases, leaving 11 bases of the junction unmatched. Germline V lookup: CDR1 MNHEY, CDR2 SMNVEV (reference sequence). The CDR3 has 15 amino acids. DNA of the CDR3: TGTGCCAGCAAAAATACCGGGCAGGGGGCCTACGAGCAGTACTTC. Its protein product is CASKNTGQGAYEQYF.

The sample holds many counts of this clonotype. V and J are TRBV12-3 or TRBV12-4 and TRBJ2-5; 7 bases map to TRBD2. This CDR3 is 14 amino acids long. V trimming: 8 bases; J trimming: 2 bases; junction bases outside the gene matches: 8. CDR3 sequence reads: CASVWEGRQETQYF. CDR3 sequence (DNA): TGTGCCAGCGTGTGGGAGGGCCGGCAAGAGACCCAGTACTTC.

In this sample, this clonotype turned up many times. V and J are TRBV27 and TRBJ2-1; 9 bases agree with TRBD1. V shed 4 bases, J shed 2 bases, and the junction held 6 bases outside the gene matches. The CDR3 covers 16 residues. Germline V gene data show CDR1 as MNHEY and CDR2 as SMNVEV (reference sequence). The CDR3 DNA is TGTGCCAGCAGTTCTCCACAGGGGGCCGCCTACAATGAGCAGTTCTTC. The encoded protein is CASSSPQGAAYNEQFF.

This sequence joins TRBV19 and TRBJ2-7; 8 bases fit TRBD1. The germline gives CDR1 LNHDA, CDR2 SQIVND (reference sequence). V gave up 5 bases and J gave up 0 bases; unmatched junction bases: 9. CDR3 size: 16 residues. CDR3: CASSSLDRASSYEQYF. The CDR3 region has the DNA TGTGCCAGTAGTTCCCTGGACAGGGCAAGCTCCTACGAGCAGTACTTC.

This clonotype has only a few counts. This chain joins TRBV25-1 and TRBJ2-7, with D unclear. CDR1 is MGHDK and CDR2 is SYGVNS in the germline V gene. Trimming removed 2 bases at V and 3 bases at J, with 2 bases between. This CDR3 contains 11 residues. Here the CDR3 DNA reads TGTGCCAGCAGTGAACACTACGAGCAGTACTTC. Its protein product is CASSEHYEQYF.

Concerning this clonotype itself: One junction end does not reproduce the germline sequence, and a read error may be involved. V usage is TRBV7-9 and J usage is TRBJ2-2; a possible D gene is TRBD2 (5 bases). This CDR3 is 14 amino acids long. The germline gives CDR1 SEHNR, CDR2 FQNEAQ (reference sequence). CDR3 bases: TGTGCCAGCAGCTTAGGGGAGAACGCCGGGGAGCTGTTTTTT. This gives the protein CASSLGENAGELFF.

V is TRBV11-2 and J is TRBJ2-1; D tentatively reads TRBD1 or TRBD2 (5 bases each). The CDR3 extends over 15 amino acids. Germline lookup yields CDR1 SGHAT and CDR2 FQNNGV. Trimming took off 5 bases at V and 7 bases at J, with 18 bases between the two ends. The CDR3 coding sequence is TGTGCCAGCAGCCCCGGGACCACGCTGGGTAATGAGCAGTTCTTC. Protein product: CASSPGTTLGNEQFF.

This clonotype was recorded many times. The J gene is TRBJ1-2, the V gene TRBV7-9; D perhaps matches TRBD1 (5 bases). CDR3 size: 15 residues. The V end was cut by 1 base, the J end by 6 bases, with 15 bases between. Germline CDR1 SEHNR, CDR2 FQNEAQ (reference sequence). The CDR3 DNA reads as TGTGCCAGCAGCTTAGGGGACGACCGCAGGCATGGCTACACCTTC. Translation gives CASSLGDDRRHGYTF. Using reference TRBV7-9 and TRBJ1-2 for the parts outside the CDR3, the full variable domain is DTGVSQNPRHKITKRGQNVTFRCDPISEHNRLYWYRQTLGQGPEFLTYFQNEAQLEKSRLLSDRFSAERPKGSFSTLEIQRTEQGDSAMYLCASSLGDDRRHGYTFGSGTRLTVV.

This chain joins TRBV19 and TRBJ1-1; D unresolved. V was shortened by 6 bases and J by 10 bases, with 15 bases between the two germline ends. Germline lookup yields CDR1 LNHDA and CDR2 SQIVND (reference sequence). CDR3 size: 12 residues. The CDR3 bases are TGTGCCAGTAGCTACAGAACAGTTGGAGCTTTCTTT. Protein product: CASSYRTVGAFF. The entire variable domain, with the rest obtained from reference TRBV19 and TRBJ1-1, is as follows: DGGITQSPKYLFRKEGQNVTLSCEQNLNHDAMYWYRQDPGQGLRLIYYSQIVNDFQKGDIAEGYSVSREKKESFPLTVTSAQKNPTAFYLCASSYRTVGAFFGQGTRLTVV.

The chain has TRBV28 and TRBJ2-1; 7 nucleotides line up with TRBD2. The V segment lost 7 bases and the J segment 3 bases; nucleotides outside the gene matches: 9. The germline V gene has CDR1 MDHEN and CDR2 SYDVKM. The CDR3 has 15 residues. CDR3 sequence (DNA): TGTGCCAGCATCACCGGGACTACCCTCTACAATGAGCAGTTCTTC. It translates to CASITGTTLYNEQFF.

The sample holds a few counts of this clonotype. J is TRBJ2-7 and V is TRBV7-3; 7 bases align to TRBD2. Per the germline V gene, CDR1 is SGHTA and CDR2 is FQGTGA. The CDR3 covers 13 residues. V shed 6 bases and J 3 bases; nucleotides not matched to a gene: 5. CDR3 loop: CASSRGEDYEQYF. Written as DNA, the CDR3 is TGTGCCAGCAGTCGGGGGGAGGACTACGAGCAGTACTTC.

CDR3 residues: CASRGPRRPSEAFF. The CDR3, as DNA: TGTGCCAGCAGGGGCCCTCGGAGACCGTCTGAAGCTTTCTTT. The chain combines TRBV6-5 with TRBJ1-1; unclear D gene. V was trimmed by 6 bases and J by 6 bases, leaving 17 bases between them. The CDR3 is 14 amino acids. Germline CDR1 is MNHEY and CDR2 is SVGAGI.

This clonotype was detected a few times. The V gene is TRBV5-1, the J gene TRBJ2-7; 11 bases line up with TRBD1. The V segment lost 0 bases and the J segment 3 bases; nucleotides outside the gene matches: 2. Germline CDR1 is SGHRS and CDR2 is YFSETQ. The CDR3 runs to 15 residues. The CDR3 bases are TGCGCCAGCAGCTTGGCCGGGACAGGGGGCTACGAGCAGTACTTC. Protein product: CASSLAGTGGYEQYF.

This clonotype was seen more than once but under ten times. CDR3 sequence (DNA): TGCGCCAGCAGCCAATACTTGGCGGCGAACACTGAAGCTTTCTTT. Translation: CASSQYLAANTEAFF. The rearrangement joins TRBV4-1 to TRBJ1-1, with D uncertain. The CDR3 has 15 residues. V was clipped by 2 bases and J by 1 base, with 11 bases between them. Germline assignment: CDR1 MGHRA and CDR2 YSYEKL.

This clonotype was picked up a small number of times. DNA for the CDR3: TGTGCCAGCAGCGATGGGACAGGGGATAACTATGGCTACACCTTC. It encodes CASSDGTGDNYGYTF. The V and J genes are TRBV9 and TRBJ1-2; TRBD1 matches at 10 bases. The germline CDR1 and CDR2 sequences are SGDLS and YYNGEE. The CDR3 has 15 residues. V was pared by 3 bases and J by 1 base, with 3 bases of the junction left unmatched.

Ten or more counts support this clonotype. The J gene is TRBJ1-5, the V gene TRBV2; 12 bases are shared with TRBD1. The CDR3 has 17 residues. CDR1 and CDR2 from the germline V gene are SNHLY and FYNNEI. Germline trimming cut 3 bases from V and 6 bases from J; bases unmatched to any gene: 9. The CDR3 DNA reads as TGTGCCAGCAGTGATGGTTGGGGACAGGGGGCCAGTCAGCCCCAGCATTTT. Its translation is CASSDGWGQGASQPQHF.

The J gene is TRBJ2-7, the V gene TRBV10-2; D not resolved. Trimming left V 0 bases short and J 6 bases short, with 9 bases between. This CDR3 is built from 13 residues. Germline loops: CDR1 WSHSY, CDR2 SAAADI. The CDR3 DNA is TGCGCCAGCAGTGAGTCAAGGTCGGGCGAGCAGTACTTC. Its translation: CASSESRSGEQYF.

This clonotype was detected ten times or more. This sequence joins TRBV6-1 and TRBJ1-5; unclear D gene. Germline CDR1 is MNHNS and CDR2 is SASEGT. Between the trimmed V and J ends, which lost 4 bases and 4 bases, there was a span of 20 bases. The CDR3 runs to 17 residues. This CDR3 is CASSGVNPPRMNQPQHF. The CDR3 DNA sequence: TGTGCCAGCAGTGGCGTAAACCCCCCACGCATGAATCAGCCCCAGCATTTT.

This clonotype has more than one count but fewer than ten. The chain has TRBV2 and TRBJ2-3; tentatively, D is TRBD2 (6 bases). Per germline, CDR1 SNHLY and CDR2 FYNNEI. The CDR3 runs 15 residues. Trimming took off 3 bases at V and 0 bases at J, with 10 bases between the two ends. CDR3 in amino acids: CASSDLSGSTDTQYF. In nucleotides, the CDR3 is TGTGCCAGCAGTGATTTAAGCGGGAGCACAGATACGCAGTATTTT.

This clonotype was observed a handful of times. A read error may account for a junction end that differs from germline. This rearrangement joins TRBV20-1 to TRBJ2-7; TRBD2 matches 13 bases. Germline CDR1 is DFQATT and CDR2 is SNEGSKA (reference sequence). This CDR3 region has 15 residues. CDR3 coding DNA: TGCAGTGCCAGAGGACTAGCGGGAGTAACCAACGAGCAGTACTTC. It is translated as CSARGLAGVTNEQYF.

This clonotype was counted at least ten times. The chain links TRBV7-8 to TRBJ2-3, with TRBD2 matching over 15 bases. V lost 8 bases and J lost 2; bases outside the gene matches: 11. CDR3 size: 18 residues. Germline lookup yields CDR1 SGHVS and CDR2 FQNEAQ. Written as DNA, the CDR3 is TGTGCCAGCCTTGCTGGACTAGCGGGGGGGCGCAACACAGATACGCAGTATTTT. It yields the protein CASLAGLAGGRNTDTQYF.

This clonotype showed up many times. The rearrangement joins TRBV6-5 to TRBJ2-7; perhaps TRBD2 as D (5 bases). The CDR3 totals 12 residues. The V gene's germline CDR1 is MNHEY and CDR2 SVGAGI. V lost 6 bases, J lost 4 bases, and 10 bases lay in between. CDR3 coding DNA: TGTGCCAGCAGAAACTCGGGATACGAGCAGTACTTC. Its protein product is CASRNSGYEQYF.

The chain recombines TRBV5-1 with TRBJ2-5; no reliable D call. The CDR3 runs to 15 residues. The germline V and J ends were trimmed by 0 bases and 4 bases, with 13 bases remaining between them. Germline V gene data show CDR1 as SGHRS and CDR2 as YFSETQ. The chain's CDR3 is CASSLARQPGETQYF. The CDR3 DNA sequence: TGCGCCAGCAGCTTGGCCAGGCAGCCGGGAGAGACCCAGTACTTC.

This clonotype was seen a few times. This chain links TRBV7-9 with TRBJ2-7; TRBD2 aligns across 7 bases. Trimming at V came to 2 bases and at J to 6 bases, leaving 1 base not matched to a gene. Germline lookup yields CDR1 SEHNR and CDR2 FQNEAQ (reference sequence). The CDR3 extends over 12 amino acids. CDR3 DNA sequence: TGTGCCAGCAGCTTAAGGACTAGCGAGCAGTACTTC. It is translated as CASSLRTSEQYF. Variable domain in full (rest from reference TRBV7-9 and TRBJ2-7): DTGVSQNPRHKITKRGQNVTFRCDPISEHNRLYWYRQTLGQGPEFLTYFQNEAQLEKSRLLSDRFSAERPKGSFSTLEIQRTEQGDSAMYLCASSLRTSEQYFGPGTRLTVT.

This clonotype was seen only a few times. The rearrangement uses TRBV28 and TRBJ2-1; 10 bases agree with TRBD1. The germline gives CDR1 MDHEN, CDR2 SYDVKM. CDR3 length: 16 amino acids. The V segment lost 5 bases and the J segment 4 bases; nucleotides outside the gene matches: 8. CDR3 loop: CASSKSRDRGYNEQFF. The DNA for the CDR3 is TGTGCCAGCAGTAAATCCCGGGACAGGGGTTACAATGAGCAGTTCTTC.

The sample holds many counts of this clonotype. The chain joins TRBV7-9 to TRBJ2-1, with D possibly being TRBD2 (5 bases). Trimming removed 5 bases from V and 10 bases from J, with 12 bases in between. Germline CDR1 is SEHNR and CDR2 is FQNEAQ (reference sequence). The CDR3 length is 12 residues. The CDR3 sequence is CASSLGRREQFF. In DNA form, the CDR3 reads TGTGCCAGCAGCCTTGGACGGAGGGAGCAGTTCTTC.

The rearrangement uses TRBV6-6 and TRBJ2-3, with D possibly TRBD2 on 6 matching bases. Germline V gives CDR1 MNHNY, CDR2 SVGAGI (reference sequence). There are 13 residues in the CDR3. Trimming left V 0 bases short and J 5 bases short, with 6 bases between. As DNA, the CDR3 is TGTGCCAGCAGTTACTCGCGGGGAGATACGCAGTATTTT. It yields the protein CASSYSRGDTQYF.